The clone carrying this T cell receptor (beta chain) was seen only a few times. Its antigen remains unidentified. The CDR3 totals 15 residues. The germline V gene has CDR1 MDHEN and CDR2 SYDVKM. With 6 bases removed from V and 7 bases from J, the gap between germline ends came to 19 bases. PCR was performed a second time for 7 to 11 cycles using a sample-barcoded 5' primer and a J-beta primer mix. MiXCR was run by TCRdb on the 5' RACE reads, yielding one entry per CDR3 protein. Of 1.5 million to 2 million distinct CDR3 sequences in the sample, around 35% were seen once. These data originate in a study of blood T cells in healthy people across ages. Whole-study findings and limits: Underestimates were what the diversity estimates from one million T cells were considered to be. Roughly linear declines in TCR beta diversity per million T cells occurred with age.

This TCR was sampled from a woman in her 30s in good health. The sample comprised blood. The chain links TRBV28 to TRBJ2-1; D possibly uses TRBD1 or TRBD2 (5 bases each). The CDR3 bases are TGTGCCAGCAGCCGCTACGGGGACCTCAGGAATGAGCAGTTCTTC. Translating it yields CASSRYGDLRNEQFF.